The entry below gives a single T cell receptor beta chain sequence along with its context. As yet, its antigen is unknown. This sample was included in a study of response to subunit inactivated influenza vaccine. Overall study results and limits: Authors suggested few new T cells are recruited by each seasonal influenza vaccination.

TCRdb re-analysed the RT-PCR reads in MiXCR, keeping a single row per CDR3 protein. The profile shows about 190,000 distinct CDR3 sequences, under 15% of them singletons. J was trimmed by 2 bases and V by 3 bases; bases with no gene match: 7. The CDR3 consists of 16 residues. The germline V gene has CDR1 MNHEY and CDR2 SMNVEV (reference sequence). The sequence was obtained from a man in his fifties or sixties who received an inactivated influenza vaccine. The material sequenced was CD8+ T cells sorted from PBMCs, taken approximately 5 days after vaccination. This rearrangement joins TRBV27 to TRBJ2-7; 10 bases align to TRBD2. The CDR3 sequence is CASSFVAGGLTYEQYF. CDR3 nucleotides: TGTGCCAGCAGTTTCGTAGCGGGAGGCCTGACCTACGAGCAGTACTTC.